The sequence of this T cell receptor beta chain was determined in a study of human T cells and chemical hapten exposure. The library attached unique molecular identifiers to individual cDNA molecules. MiXCR was run by TCRdb on the RACE reads, yielding one entry per CDR3 protein. The sample has fewer than 40,000 distinct CDR3 sequences, approximately 12% seen once. The time point: patch test 3, about 24 weeks after DPC sensitization. The treatment was: therapeutic diphenylcyclopropenone sensitization with weekly scalp DPC. Blood, whole and unfractionated, served as the source for total RNA extraction. This specimen was whole blood, taken in connection with sensitization to the hapten diphenylcyclopropenone (DPC). The receptor's source is a woman in her thirties or forties with alopecia areata. Some clones in this sample may be carry-over from other donors' samples.

The DNA for the CDR3 is TGCAGTGCTAGAGTTTCGGGTGGGGCCACTGAAGCTTTCTTT. It is translated as CSARVSGGATEAFF. The V and J genes are TRBV20-1 and TRBJ1-1, with D tentatively TRBD1 (5 bases). Germline V lookup: CDR1 DFQATT, CDR2 SNEGSKA (reference sequence). The germline V and J ends were trimmed by 1 base and 4 bases, with 13 bases remaining between them. This CDR3 contains 14 residues.